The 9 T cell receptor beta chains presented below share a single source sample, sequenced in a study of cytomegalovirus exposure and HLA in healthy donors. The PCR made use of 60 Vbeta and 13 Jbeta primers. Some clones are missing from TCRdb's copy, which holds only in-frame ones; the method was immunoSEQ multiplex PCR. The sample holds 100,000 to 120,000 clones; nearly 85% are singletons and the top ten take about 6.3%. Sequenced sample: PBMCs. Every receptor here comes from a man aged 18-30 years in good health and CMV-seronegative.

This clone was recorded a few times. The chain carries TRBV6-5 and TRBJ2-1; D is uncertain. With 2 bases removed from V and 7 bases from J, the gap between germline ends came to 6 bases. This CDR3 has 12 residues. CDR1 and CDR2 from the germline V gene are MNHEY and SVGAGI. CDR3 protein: CASSYGPNEQFF. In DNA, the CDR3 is TGTGCCAGCAGTTACGGCCCAAATGAGCAGTTCTTC.

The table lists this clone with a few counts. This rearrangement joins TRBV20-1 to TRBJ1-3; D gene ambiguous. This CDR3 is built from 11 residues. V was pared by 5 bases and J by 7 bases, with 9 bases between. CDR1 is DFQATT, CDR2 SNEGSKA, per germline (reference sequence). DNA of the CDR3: TGCAGTGCTGAACGAGGGAACACCATATATTTT. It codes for CSAERGNTIYF.

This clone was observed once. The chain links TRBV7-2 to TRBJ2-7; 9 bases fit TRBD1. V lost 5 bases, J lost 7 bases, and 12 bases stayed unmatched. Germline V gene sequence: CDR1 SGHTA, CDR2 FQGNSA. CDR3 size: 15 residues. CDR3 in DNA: TGTGCCAGCAGCCCGGGACAGGGACGTTTCGGAGAGCAGTACTTC. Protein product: CASSPGQGRFGEQYF.

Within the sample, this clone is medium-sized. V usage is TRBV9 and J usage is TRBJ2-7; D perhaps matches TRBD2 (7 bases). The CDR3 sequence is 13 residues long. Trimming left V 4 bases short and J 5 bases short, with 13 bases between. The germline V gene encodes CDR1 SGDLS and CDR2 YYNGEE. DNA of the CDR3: TGTGCCAGCAGCCCCCGCGGGGGCAACGAGCAGTACTTC. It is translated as CASSPRGGNEQYF. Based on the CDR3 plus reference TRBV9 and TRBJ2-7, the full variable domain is DSGVTQTPKHLITATGQRVTLRCSPRSGDLSVYWYQQSLDQGLQFLIQYYNGEERAKGNILERFSAQQFPDLHSELNLSSLELGDSALYFCASSPRGGNEQYFGPGTRLTVT.

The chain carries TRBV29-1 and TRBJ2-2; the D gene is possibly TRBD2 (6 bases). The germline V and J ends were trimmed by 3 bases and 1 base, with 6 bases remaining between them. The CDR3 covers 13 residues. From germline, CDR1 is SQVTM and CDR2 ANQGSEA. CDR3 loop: CSVEEGNTGELFF. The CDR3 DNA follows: TGCAGCGTTGAGGAGGGGAACACCGGGGAGCTGTTTTTT.

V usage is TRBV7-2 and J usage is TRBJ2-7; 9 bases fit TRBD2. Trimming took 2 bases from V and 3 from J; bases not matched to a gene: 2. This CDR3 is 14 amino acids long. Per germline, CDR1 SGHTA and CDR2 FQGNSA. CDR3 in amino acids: CASSLRREGYEQYF. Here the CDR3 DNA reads TGTGCCAGCAGCTTAAGGCGGGAGGGCTACGAGCAGTACTTC.

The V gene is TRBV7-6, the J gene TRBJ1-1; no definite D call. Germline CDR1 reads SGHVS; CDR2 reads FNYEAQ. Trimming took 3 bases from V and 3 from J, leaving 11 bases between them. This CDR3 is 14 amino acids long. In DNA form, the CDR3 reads TGTGCCAGCAGCTTCTCTTACGGGGACACTGAAGCTTTCTTT. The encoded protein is CASSFSYGDTEAFF.

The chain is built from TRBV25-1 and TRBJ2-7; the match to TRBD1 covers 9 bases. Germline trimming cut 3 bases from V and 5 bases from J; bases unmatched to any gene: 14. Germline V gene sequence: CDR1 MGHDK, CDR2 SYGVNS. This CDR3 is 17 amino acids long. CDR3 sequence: CASSEIDPRDRADEQYF. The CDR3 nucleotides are TGTGCCAGCAGTGAGATAGACCCCCGGGACAGGGCCGACGAGCAGTACTTC.

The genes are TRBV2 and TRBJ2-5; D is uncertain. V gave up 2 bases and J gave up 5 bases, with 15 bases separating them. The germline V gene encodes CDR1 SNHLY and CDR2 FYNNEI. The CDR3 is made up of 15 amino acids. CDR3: CASSEFRRGRETQYF. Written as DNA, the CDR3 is TGTGCCAGCAGTGAATTTCGGAGAGGTCGGGAGACCCAGTACTTC.